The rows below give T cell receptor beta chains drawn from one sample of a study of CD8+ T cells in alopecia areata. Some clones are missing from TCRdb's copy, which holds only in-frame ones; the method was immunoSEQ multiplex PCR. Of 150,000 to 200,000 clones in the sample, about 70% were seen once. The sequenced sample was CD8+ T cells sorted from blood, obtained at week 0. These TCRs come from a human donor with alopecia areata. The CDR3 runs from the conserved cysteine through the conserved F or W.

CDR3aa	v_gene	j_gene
CSVEGRTGGDTEAFF	TRBV29-1	TRBJ1-1
CASADSRNTEAFF	TRBV7-9	TRBJ1-1
CATDRQVEETQYF	TRBV7-9	TRBJ2-5
CASSLQGAGEKLFF	TRBV2	TRBJ1-4
CASSPGLAADTQYF	TRBV13	TRBJ2-3
CASSLATGGETQYF	TRBV7-9	TRBJ2-5
CSVGSDWSSYEQYF	TRBV29-1	TRBJ2-7
CASSTKAGGTDTQYF	TRBV9	TRBJ2-3
CASSLRQDEQYF	TRBV5-1	TRBJ2-7
CASSLGRGPAEAFF	TRBV13	TRBJ1-1
CAWREGYEQYF	TRBV30	TRBJ2-7
CASRDDPEAFF	TRBV7-9	TRBJ1-1
CASSYSAGKRETQYF	TRBV6-5	TRBJ2-5
CASKSQIYEQYF	TRBV7-9	TRBJ2-7
CASSYGRVPAYEQYF	TRBV6-5	TRBJ2-7
CASSLQQTQYF	TRBV11-2	TRBJ2-5
CASSDYGTEAFF	TRBV2	TRBJ1-1
CASSLKNSPLHF	TRBV7-9	TRBJ1-6
CASSLGGQDVETQYF	TRBV5-8	TRBJ2-5
CASSDRVSHSNQPQHF	TRBV6-1	TRBJ1-5
CASSLAASLVSYNEQFF	TRBV7-8	TRBJ2-1
CASSSGNQPQHF	TRBV19	TRBJ1-5
CASSSTYQETQYF	TRBV18	TRBJ2-5
CASGYIRVVSPYGYTF	TRBV12-5	TRBJ1-2
CASSQVARDEQFF	TRBV4-2	TRBJ2-1
CSVEPGVNTEAFF	TRBV29-1	TRBJ1-1
CASSGSQSRDEQFF	TRBV7-9	TRBJ2-1
CASHSGSNQPQHF	TRBV15	TRBJ1-5
CATSREMRRQGFDEQFF	TRBV15	TRBJ2-1
CASSEVETEAFF	TRBV2	TRBJ1-1
CSVVQGGGNTIYF	TRBV29-1	TRBJ1-3
CSVDTGNSYEQYF	TRBV29-1	TRBJ2-7
CASSLNGDSVNQPQHF	TRBV2	TRBJ1-5